This TCR beta chain emerged from a study of blood T cell repertoires in COVID-19. Study in general: PBMCs, B-cell-depleted T cells, or T cells provided the cDNA or gDNA that made up the material.

Only in-frame clones appear in the TCRdb table, and some are missing; sequencing was by immunoSEQ multiplex PCR. The sample holds 75,000 to 95,000 clones, 87% seen once. Trimming at V came to 7 bases and at J to 4 bases, leaving 7 bases not matched to a gene. The CDR3 is made up of 14 amino acids. CDR1 and CDR2 from the germline V gene are LNHDA and SQIVND (reference sequence). The sequence derives from a man aged 55 to 70 with acute or convalescent COVID-19. The chain carries TRBV19 and TRBJ1-2, with 9 bases that match TRBD1. Sequenced input: peripheral blood. The DNA for the CDR3 is TGTGCCAGTACTACCGGACAGGGGCCCTATGGCTACACCTTC. It encodes CASTTGQGPYGYTF.